These 28 T cell receptor beta chains originate from one sample sequenced in a study of CDR3 diversity in severe acne. Each CDR3 protein is one row after TCRdb ran MiXCR on the PCR reads. Seen here are under 100,000 distinct CDR3 sequences, about 48% observed once, and the top ten hold 10%. The material sequenced was blood. Every receptor here comes from a male donor in good health, serving as a control.

This clonotype has at least ten counts. The chain combines TRBV28 with TRBJ2-1; 10 bases are shared with TRBD1. There are 21 residues in the CDR3. Trimming cost V 6 bases and J 0 bases; bases outside gene matches: 20. CDR1 is MDHEN, CDR2 SYDVKM, per germline. The CDR3: CASSWVASGTGVGSSYNEQFF. CDR3 sequence (DNA): TGTGCCAGCAGCTGGGTTGCGTCCGGGACAGGGGTCGGAAGCTCCTACAATGAGCAGTTCTTC.

Comments on this clonotype: The missing conserved phenylalanine or tryptophan at the end of this CDR3 makes a read error likely. The chain couples TRBV29-1 to TRBJ2-7, with D maybe TRBD1 (6 bases). The CDR3 is 13 amino acids. V shed 1 base and J shed 3 bases, with 10 bases lying between them. The germline V gene encodes CDR1 SQVTM and CDR2 ANQGSEA. CDR3 DNA sequence: TGCAGCGTTGAAGTCACAGGGAGCTACGAGCAGTACTCC. Encoded protein: CSVEVTGSYEQYS.

About this clonotype itself: A read error may be the cause here, since a much bigger clone is one base away. The chain couples TRBV7-9 to TRBJ2-7; 9 bases are a match to TRBD1. Germline loops: CDR1 SEHNR, CDR2 FQNEAQ (reference sequence). The CDR3 loop spans 14 amino acids. The CDR3 DNA reads TGTGCCAGCAGCCGCGACAGGGGGGCCTACGAGCAGTGCTTC. Protein sequence: CASSRDRGAYEQCF.

The chain links TRBV9 to TRBJ2-7; D is uncertain. The CDR3 is made up of 14 amino acids. V gave up 0 bases and J gave up 0 bases, with 7 bases separating them. CDR1 is SGDLS and CDR2 is YYNGEE in the germline V gene. The CDR3 is CASSVAWPSYEQYF. CDR3 DNA: TGTGCCAGCAGCGTAGCATGGCCCTCCTACGAGCAGTACTTC.

This chain uses TRBV6-1 with TRBJ1-2, with TRBD1 as a possible D gene (5 bases). V lost 5 bases and J 8 bases, leaving 12 bases between the germline ends. CDR3 size: 12 residues. CDR1 is MNHNS and CDR2 is SASEGT in the germline V gene. CDR3 sequence: CASSLRGRGYTF. In DNA form, the CDR3 reads TGTGCCAGCAGTTTACGGGGACGCGGCTACACCTTC.

Worth noting for this clonotype: Just one base apart from a much larger clone, this may be a read error. The J gene is TRBJ1-1, the V gene TRBV20-1; possibly TRBD1 for D (5 bases). CDR3 length: 14 amino acids. CDR1 DFQATT and CDR2 SNEGSKA come from the germline V gene (reference sequence). CDR3 sequence (DNA): TGCAGTGCTAGACCCCCCCCGGGGGGAACTGAAGCTTCCTTT. Encoded protein: CSARPPPGGTEASF.

This clonotype was observed a few times. This chain joins TRBV15 and TRBJ1-2; tentatively, D is TRBD1 (6 bases). CDR3 size: 14 residues. Germline-derived CDR1 and CDR2 are LNHNV and YYDKDF (reference sequence). With 0 bases removed from V and 8 bases from J, the gap between germline ends came to 13 bases. This chain's CDR3 is CATSRDIQGGGYTF. The CDR3 DNA is TGTGCCACCAGCAGAGATATACAGGGAGGAGGCTACACCTTC.

V is TRBV5-1 and J is TRBJ1-2; TRBD1 might be the D (6 bases). Germline V CDR1 and CDR2: SGHRS, YFSETQ. This CDR3 comprises 13 residues. Trimming took off 0 bases at V and 6 bases at J, with 9 bases between the two ends. CDR3: CASSLEAGDGYTF. The CDR3 region has the DNA TGCGCCAGCAGCTTGGAGGCAGGGGATGGCTACACCTTC.

The gene calls are TRBV2 and TRBJ2-7; TRBD2 matches at 8 bases. J gave up 7 bases and V 4 bases, and 6 bases lay outside the gene matches. The CDR3 totals 13 residues. Germline-derived CDR1 and CDR2 are SNHLY and FYNNEI. The CDR3: CASSAGGGREQYF. CDR3 nucleotides: TGTGCCAGCAGTGCCGGGGGCGGGAGGGAGCAGTACTTC. The variable domain in full, with the rest retrieved from reference TRBV2 and TRBJ2-7, is EPEVTQTPSHQVTQMGQEVILRCVPISNHLYFYWYRQILGQKVEFLVSFYNNEISEKSEIFDDQFSVERPDGSNFTLKIRSTKLEDSAMYFCASSAGGGREQYFGPGTRLTVT.

The chain is built from TRBV20-1 and TRBJ2-1; 16 nucleotides align to TRBD2. CDR3 length equals 16 residues. The V and J ends lost 6 bases and 7 bases, in that order; junction bases with no gene match: 9. Germline CDR1 reads DFQATT; CDR2 reads SNEGSKA (reference sequence). For the CDR3, the DNA is TGCAGTGCATGCCAGGGACTAGCGGGAGGGCCGAATGAGCAGTTCTTC. Amino acid sequence: CSACQGLAGGPNEQFF.

This clonotype has a handful of counts. This sequence joins TRBV20-1 and TRBJ2-7; tentative D call: TRBD1 (6 bases). The germline V and J ends were trimmed by 7 bases and 2 bases, with 18 bases remaining between them. The CDR3 consists of 14 residues. Germline assignment: CDR1 DFQATT and CDR2 SNEGSKA (reference sequence). The CDR3 DNA sequence: TGCAGTGTCACACGGCAGGGGCCACCCTACGAGCAGTACTTC. Translating gives CSVTRQGPPYEQYF.

This sequence joins TRBV19 and TRBJ2-2; 11 nucleotides match TRBD2. Trimming took 9 bases from V and 0 from J; bases not matched to a gene: 3. Per the germline V gene, CDR1 is LNHDA and CDR2 is SQIVND (reference sequence). This CDR3 is built from 15 residues. CDR3 loop: CASLGLAANTGELFF. The CDR3 DNA reads TGTGCCAGCCTGGGACTAGCGGCGAACACCGGGGAGCTGTTTTTT.

The chain employs TRBV18 and TRBJ2-7, with a weak D call TRBD1 (6 bases). Germline assignment: CDR1 KGHSH and CDR2 LQKENI. The germline V and J ends were trimmed by 0 bases and 7 bases, with 19 bases remaining between them. The CDR3 sequence is 16 residues long. The CDR3 DNA reads TGTGCCAGCTCACCACCGACAGGCCCCCTAAGGCGGGAGCAGTACTTC. It codes for CASSPPTGPLRREQYF.

This clonotype is labeled as medium-sized. The gene calls are TRBV19 and TRBJ2-7, with D unclear. The CDR3 contains 11 residues. Per germline, CDR1 LNHDA and CDR2 SQIVND (reference sequence). With 8 bases removed from V and 3 bases from J, the gap between germline ends came to 8 bases. CDR3 nucleotides: TGTGCCAGTTCCAGCCTCTACGAGCAGTACTTC. Residues: CASSSLYEQYF.

As for this clonotype: At one end, the junction sequence differs from germline, possibly due to a read error. The chain recombines TRBV5-5 with TRBJ1-2, with 10 bases aligning to TRBD1. The CDR3 runs to 15 residues. CDR1 and CDR2 from the germline V gene are SGHKS and YYEKEE (reference sequence). The CDR3 region has the DNA TGTGCCAGCAGCCAAGAGAACCGACAGGGGGCTAGCTACACCTTT. Its translation is CASSQENRQGASYTF.

The chain is built from TRBV7-2 and TRBJ1-5, with D possibly TRBD1 on 5 matching bases. This CDR3 has 13 amino acids. In germline, CDR1 is SGHTA, CDR2 FQGNSA. Trimming removed 2 bases from V and 7 bases from J, with 9 bases in between. In nucleotides, the CDR3 is TGTGCCAGCAGCTTACAATGGGGGCAGCCCCAGCATTTT. Translated, it gives CASSLQWGQPQHF.

V and J are TRBV2 and TRBJ2-7; 8 positions agree with TRBD1. Looked up from germline, CDR1 is SNHLY and CDR2 is FYNNEI. With V trimmed by 5 bases and J by 7 bases, 7 bases remained unmatched. The CDR3 runs to 13 residues. The CDR3 region is CASSWTGLGEQYF. For the CDR3, the DNA is TGTGCCAGCAGTTGGACAGGGTTAGGGGAGCAGTACTTC.

A few counts support this clonotype. The chain combines TRBV10-1 with TRBJ1-1; 8 bases align to TRBD1. Germline CDR1 is WNHNN and CDR2 is SYGVQD (reference sequence). V lost 5 bases and J lost 6; bases outside the gene matches: 5. The CDR3 loop spans 13 amino acids. The CDR3, as DNA: TGCGCCAGCAGTCCGGACAGGGTGGCTGAAGCTTTCTTT. Encoded protein: CASSPDRVAEAFF.

By share, this clonotype ranks as medium-sized. As DNA, the CDR3 is TGTGCCAGCGCGCCGCGGACAACTAATGAAAAACTGTTTTTT. Translated: CASAPRTTNEKLFF. This chain joins TRBV2 and TRBJ1-4; D unclear. V lost 8 bases to trimming and J lost 0 bases, with 10 bases between them. In germline, CDR1 is SNHLY, CDR2 FYNNEI. The CDR3 contains 14 residues.

The chain has TRBV20-1 and TRBJ2-3; 8 bases are a match to TRBD1. This CDR3 is built from 14 residues. V trimming: 6 bases; J trimming: 2 bases; junction bases outside the gene matches: 7. Per the germline V gene, CDR1 is DFQATT and CDR2 is SNEGSKA (reference sequence). The CDR3 DNA is TGCAGTGCCCAGAGGACAGGGTCCACAGATACGCAGTATTTT. Protein sequence: CSAQRTGSTDTQYF.

J is TRBJ2-7 and V is TRBV2, with D possibly being TRBD1 (5 bases). The germline V gene encodes CDR1 SNHLY and CDR2 FYNNEI. V shed 6 bases and J shed 6 bases, with 18 bases lying between them. The CDR3 covers 14 residues. The CDR3 loop is CASRYDRDPGEQYF. In DNA, the CDR3 is TGTGCCAGCAGATACGACAGAGATCCCGGCGAGCAGTACTTC.

The V call is TRBV5-1, the J call TRBJ2-7; D is uncertain. CDR1 is SGHRS and CDR2 is YFSETQ in the germline V gene. The CDR3 consists of 15 residues. V shed 4 bases and J shed 0 bases, with 14 bases lying between them. This CDR3 reads CASSPQPPDSYEQYF. The CDR3 DNA is TGCGCCAGCAGCCCCCAGCCTCCAGACTCCTACGAGCAGTACTTC.

Details on this clonotype: The CDR3 does not end in the conserved phenylalanine or tryptophan, so this is likely a read error. This sequence joins TRBV25-1 and TRBJ2-5, with unresolved D. Germline V gives CDR1 MGHDK, CDR2 SYGVNS. This CDR3 spans 14 amino acids. V lost 4 bases and J lost 1, with 10 bases in between. The CDR3 region is CASSVTEVQETQYY. DNA for the CDR3: TGTGCCAGCAGTGTAACCGAGGTCCAAGAGACCCAGTACTAC.

Regarding this clonotype: No conserved phenylalanine or tryptophan ends this CDR3, so it is likely a read error. It is unclear where the CDR3 begins or ends on the DNA, so no DNA is shown, and the CDR3 is as TCRdb lists it. This chain's CDR3 is CATAPRGMNTEASY. This chain connects TRBV10-3 to TRBJ1-1; TRBD1 is the table's D call and was not checked against the DNA. The CDR3 extends over 14 residues, inclusive of both ends. Germline-derived CDR1 and CDR2 are ENHRY and SYGVKD.

The chain joins TRBV5-8 to TRBJ1-2; D not resolved. The germline V gene has CDR1 SGHTS and CDR2 YDEGEE. Trimming pared 10 bases from V and 10 bases from J, leaving 20 bases between. The CDR3 has 12 residues. The CDR3 reads CAGSSLTVDYTF. As DNA, the CDR3 is TGTGCCGGTAGCTCGCTTACGGTAGACTACACCTTC.

At least ten counts were recorded for this clonotype. This rearrangement joins TRBV19 to TRBJ1-1, with TRBD1 matching over 8 bases. Germline V gene data show CDR1 as LNHDA and CDR2 as SQIVND (reference sequence). Unmatched junction bases numbered 9, after V lost 9 bases and J lost 0 bases. The CDR3 totals 15 residues. The CDR3 sequence: CASLGTGDMNTEAFF. The CDR3 DNA is TGTGCCAGCCTCGGGACAGGCGACATGAACACTGAAGCTTTCTTT.

This clonotype was counted a few times. The chain recombines TRBV7-2 with TRBJ1-2, with 7 bases matching TRBD1. With 5 bases clipped from V and 5 bases from J, the junction kept 14 bases outside the gene matches. There are 16 residues in the CDR3. In germline, CDR1 is SGHTA, CDR2 FQGNSA. The CDR3 reads CASSLRNPGQIYGYTF. CDR3 nucleotides: TGTGCCAGCAGCCTCCGAAATCCGGGACAGATATATGGCTACACCTTC.

Regarding this clonotype: A read error is possible here, since a much larger clone lies one base away. The CDR3 carries no conserved terminal phenylalanine or tryptophan, so it likely arises from a read error. The gene calls are TRBV2 and TRBJ2-5, with 11 bases matching TRBD2. CDR3 length: 14 amino acids. Germline-derived CDR1 and CDR2 are SNHLY and FYNNEI. V shed 5 bases, J shed 2 bases, and the junction held 1 base outside the gene matches. CDR3 nucleotide sequence: TGTGCCAGCAGTTTAGCGGGAGGGCAAGAGACCCAGTACCTC. It translates to CASSLAGGQETQYL.